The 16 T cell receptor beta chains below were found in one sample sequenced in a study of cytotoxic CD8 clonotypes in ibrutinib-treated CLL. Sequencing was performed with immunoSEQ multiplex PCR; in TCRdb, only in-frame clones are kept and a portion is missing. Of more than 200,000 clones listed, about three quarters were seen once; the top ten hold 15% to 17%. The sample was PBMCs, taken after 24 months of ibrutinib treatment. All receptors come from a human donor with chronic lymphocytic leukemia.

The CDR3 loop is CSVDLGTGGNEQFF. Here the CDR3 DNA reads TGCAGCGTTGATTTGGGGACCGGGGGTAATGAGCAGTTCTTC. The J gene is TRBJ2-1, the V gene TRBV29-1, with D perhaps TRBD2 (6 bases). V shed 3 bases and J shed 7 bases, with 16 bases lying between them. Germline loops: CDR1 SQVTM, CDR2 ANQGSEA. CDR3 length: 14 residues.

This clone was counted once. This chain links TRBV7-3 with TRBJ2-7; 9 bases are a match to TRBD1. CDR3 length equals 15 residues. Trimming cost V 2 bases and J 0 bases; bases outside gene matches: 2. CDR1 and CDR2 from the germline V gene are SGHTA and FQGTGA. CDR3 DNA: TGTGCCAGCAGCTTAGGGGACAGGGACTCCTACGAGCAGTACTTC. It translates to CASSLGDRDSYEQYF.

CDR3 sequence (DNA): TGTGCCAGCAGTCGAATTAGGGATCCCAAAAACATTCAGTACTTC. Translated: CASSRIRDPKNIQYF. The chain combines TRBV27 with TRBJ2-4; no reliable D call. The germline gives CDR1 MNHEY, CDR2 SMNVEV (reference sequence). V lost 5 bases and J lost 2, with 13 bases in between. The CDR3 runs to 15 residues.

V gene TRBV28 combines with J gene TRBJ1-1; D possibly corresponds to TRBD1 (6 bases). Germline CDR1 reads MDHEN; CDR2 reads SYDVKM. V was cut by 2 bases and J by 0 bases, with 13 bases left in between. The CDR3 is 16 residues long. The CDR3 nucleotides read TGTGCCAGCAGTTTAACAGGGATGAGCATGAACACTGAAGCTTTCTTT. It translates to CASSLTGMSMNTEAFF.

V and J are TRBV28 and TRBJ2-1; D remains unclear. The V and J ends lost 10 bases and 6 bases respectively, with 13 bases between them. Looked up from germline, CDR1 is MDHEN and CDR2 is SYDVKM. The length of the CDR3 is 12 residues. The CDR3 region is CATTLTGNEQFF. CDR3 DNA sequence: TGTGCCACCACCTTAACGGGCAATGAGCAGTTCTTC.

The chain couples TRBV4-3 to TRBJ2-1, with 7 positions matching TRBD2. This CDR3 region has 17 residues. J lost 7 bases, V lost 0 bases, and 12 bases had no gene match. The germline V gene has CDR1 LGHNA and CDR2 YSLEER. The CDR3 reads CASSQEGPAGRKNEQFF. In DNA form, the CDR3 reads TGCGCCAGCAGCCAAGAAGGGCCAGCGGGGAGAAAGAATGAGCAGTTCTTC.

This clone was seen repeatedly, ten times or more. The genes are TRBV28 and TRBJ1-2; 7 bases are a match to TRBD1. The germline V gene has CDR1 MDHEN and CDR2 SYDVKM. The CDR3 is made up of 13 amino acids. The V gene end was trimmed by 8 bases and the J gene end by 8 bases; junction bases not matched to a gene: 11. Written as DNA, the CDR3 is TGTGCCAGCGGACTTAGCCAGGGGGGCGGCTACACCTTC. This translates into CASGLSQGGGYTF.

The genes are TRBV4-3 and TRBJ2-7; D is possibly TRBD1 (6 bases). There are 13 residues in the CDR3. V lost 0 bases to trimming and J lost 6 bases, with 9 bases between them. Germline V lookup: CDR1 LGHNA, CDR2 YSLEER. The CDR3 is CASSQEKGGEQYF. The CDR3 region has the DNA TGCGCCAGCAGCCAAGAAAAAGGGGGCGAGCAGTACTTC.

The CDR3 sequence: CASTPGLAGGGETQYF. The CDR3, as DNA: TGTGCCAGCACCCCGGGACTAGCGGGAGGTGGAGAGACCCAGTACTTC. The V gene is TRBV4-2, the J gene TRBJ2-5, with 15 bases that match TRBD2. CDR1 is LGHNA and CDR2 is YNFKEQ in the germline V gene. The CDR3 extends over 16 amino acids. Losses at the gene ends were 7 bases for V and 4 bases for J; bases not matched to a gene: 7.

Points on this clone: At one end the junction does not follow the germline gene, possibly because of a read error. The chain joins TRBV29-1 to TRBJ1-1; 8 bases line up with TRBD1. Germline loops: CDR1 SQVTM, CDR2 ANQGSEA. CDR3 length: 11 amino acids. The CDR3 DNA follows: TGCAGCGTTGAACTTTGGACAGGGTGGTCGTTT. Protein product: CSVELWTGWSF.

This chain's CDR3 is CASSLSALTGELFF. The CDR3 nucleotides read TGTGCCAGCAGCCTCTCGGCACTTACCGGGGAGCTGTTTTTT. The rearrangement links TRBV7-2 to TRBJ2-2; D gene uncertain. Germline V gives CDR1 SGHTA, CDR2 FQGNSA. V was clipped by 5 bases and J by 5 bases, with 12 bases between them. The CDR3 has 14 amino acids.

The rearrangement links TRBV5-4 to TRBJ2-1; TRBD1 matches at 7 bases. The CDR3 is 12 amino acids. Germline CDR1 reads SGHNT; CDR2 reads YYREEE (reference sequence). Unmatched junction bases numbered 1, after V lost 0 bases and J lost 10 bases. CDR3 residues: CASSLETGEQFF. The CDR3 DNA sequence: TGTGCCAGCAGCTTGGAGACAGGGGAGCAGTTCTTC.

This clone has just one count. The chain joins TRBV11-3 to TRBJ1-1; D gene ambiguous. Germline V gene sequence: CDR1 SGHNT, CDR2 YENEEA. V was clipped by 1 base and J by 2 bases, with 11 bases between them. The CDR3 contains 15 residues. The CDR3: CASSLGLKKNTEAFF. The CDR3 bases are TGTGCCAGCAGCTTAGGGTTGAAGAAAAACACTGAAGCTTTCTTT.

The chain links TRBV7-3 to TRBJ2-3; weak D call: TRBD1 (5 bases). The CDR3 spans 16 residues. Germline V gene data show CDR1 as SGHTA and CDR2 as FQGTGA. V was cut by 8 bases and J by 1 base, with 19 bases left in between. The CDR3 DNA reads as TGTGCCAGCTCCAGGGCGGCCGGCGGCCGCACAGATACGCAGTATTTT. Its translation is CASSRAAGGRTDTQYF. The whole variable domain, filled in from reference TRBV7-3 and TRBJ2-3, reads GAGVSQTPSNKVTEKGKYVELRCDPISGHTALYWYRQSLGQGPEFLIYFQGTGAADDSGLPNDRFFAVRPEGSVSTLKIQRTERGDSAVYLCASSRAAGGRTDTQYFGPGTRLTVL.

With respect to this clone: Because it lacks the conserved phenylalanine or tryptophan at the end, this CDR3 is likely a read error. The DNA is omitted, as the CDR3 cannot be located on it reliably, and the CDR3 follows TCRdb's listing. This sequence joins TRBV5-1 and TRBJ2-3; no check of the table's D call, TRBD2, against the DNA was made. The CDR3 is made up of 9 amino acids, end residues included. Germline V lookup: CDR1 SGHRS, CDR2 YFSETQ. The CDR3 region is CASSPARGA.

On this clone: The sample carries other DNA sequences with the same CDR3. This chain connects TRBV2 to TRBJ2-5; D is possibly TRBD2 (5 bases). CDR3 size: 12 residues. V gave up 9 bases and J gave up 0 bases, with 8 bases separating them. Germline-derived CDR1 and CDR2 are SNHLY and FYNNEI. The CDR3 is CASRGDQETQYF. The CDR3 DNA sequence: TGTGCCAGTCGGGGAGACCAAGAGACCCAGTACTTC.